The present T cell receptor (beta chain) was sequenced within a study of blood T cell repertoires in COVID-19. Overall study: Nucleic acid was either cDNA or gDNA, and it came from T cells, B-cell-depleted T cells, or PBMCs.

From germline, CDR1 is LNHDA and CDR2 SQIVND (reference sequence). The ends were cut back, 7 bases at V and 5 bases at J, with 8 bases in the middle. The CDR3 contains 11 residues. Per the original data handling: Amplified reference gene primers provided the basis for estimating nucleated cell counts. The method was immunoSEQ multiplex PCR; TCRdb's version includes in-frame clones alone and lacks a portion of them. V and J calls plus clone size are reproduced from that table; the DNA served to infer D and trimming. The data contain a few hundred thousand clones, around 87% of them singletons. The clonotype comes from a man younger than 45 who had been exposed to COVID-19. The specimen was PBMCs or T cells enriched from blood (not recorded which). The chain is built from TRBV19 and TRBJ2-5; D is possibly TRBD2 (6 bases). Written as DNA, the CDR3 is TGTGCCAGTAATCGGGGGGAGACCCAGTACTTC. Residues: CASNRGETQYF.